The sequence of this T cell receptor (beta chain) was determined in a study of radiotherapy plus CTLA-4 blockade in lung cancer. Whole-study context: Objective responses were observed in approximately 20% of patients, and disease control was achieved by about 30%.

Note on this clone: Its antigen is unknown.

The data were produced by immunoSEQ multiplex PCR, yet TCRdb's version contains in-frame clones alone and is incomplete. The profile shows more than 65,000 clones, roughly four fifths of them singletons. Findings and limits, study-wide: Early clonal dynamics of blood T cells, together with interferon-beta, were reported as the best response predictor. Once radiotherapy plus ipilimumab had been given, TCR clones derived from tumor expanded in blood.

Ipilimumab CTLA-4 blockade and focal radiation were given to patients with chemo-refractory metastatic non-small-cell lung cancer. The specimen comprised peripheral blood, sampled from a patient treated with radiotherapy plus ipilimumab. The receptor's source is a human donor with non-small cell lung cancer who had stable disease on radiotherapy plus ipilimumab.

The CDR3 DNA reads as TGCAGCGTCATCGACAGTATGAAGGGCTACACCTTC. Translating it yields CSVIDSMKGYTF. J is TRBJ1-2 and V is TRBV29-1; possible D gene TRBD1, 5 bases. Germline V gives CDR1 SQVTM, CDR2 ANQGSEA. Trimming stripped 6 bases from V and 8 bases from J, with 16 bases between. This CDR3 comprises 12 residues.